One sample yielded the 32 T cell receptor beta chains listed below, sequenced in a study of T-cell memory formation after mild COVID-19. TCRdb re-derived calls from the 5' RACE reads in MiXCR, one entry per CDR3 protein. The sample includes fewer than 250,000 distinct CDR3 sequences, just over 15% of them seen just once. Material: PBMCs or a T cell subset sorted from them (not recorded which). The receptors were sampled from an adult woman who had mild COVID-19 (a few samples of this study predate the infection). Cell type and time point are not known.

This chain joins TRBV20-1 and TRBJ2-3; 8 bases match TRBD1. J gave up 6 bases and V 5 bases, and 7 bases lay outside the gene matches. Germline-derived CDR1 and CDR2 are DFQATT and SNEGSKA (reference sequence). The CDR3 has 13 amino acids. The CDR3 DNA sequence: TGCAGTGCTGATGGACAGGGCCCCGATACGCAGTATTTT. This sequence encodes CSADGQGPDTQYF.

V usage is TRBV12-3 or TRBV12-4 and J usage is TRBJ2-3; 11 bases map to TRBD2. The CDR3 runs 15 residues. Trimming removed 3 bases from V and 6 bases from J; junction bases left unmatched: 5. In DNA form, the CDR3 reads TGTGCCAGCAGTTTTACTAGCGGGAGTTCCGATACGCAGTATTTT. It yields the protein CASSFTSGSSDTQYF.

This clonotype has only a few counts. This chain links TRBV7-3 with TRBJ2-2; the D is unclear. Between the trimmed V and J ends, which lost 1 base and 5 bases, there was a span of 8 bases. CDR3 length equals 14 residues. Per germline, CDR1 SGHTA and CDR2 FQGTGA. CDR3 nucleotides: TGTGCCAGCAGCTTAAAATTTGCAACCGGGGAGCTGTTTTTT. Amino acid sequence: CASSLKFATGELFF.

This clonotype turned up a few times. The CDR3 spells CASSQLAGETDTQYF. In DNA, the CDR3 is TGTGCCAGCAGCCAGCTAGCGGGGGAAACAGATACGCAGTATTTT. The chain is built from TRBV7-9 and TRBJ2-3, with 10 bases fitting TRBD2. The V gene's germline CDR1 is SEHNR and CDR2 FQNEAQ (reference sequence). The CDR3 is made up of 15 amino acids. V lost 5 bases, J lost 3 bases, and 5 bases stayed unmatched. Looking up the rest from reference TRBV7-9 and TRBJ2-3 gives the full variable domain: DTGVSQNPRHKITKRGQNVTFRCDPISEHNRLYWYRQTLGQGPEFLTYFQNEAQLEKSRLLSDRFSAERPKGSFSTLEIQRTEQGDSAMYLCASSQLAGETDTQYFGPGTRLTVL.

V and J are TRBV2 and TRBJ1-4; D unresolved. Looked up from germline, CDR1 is SNHLY and CDR2 is FYNNEI. V was pared by 9 bases and J by 3 bases, with 11 bases between. The CDR3 covers 13 residues. CDR3 bases: TGTGCCAGAGGCTACAAACCTAATGAAAAACTGTTTTTT. Protein: CARGYKPNEKLFF.

V and J are TRBV6-4 and TRBJ2-4; D might be TRBD1 (5 bases). The germline V and J ends were trimmed by 3 bases and 13 bases, with 16 bases remaining between them. The CDR3 spans 13 residues. Germline values: CDR1 MRHNA, CDR2 SNTAGT. This CDR3 is CASSETAQSTQYF. CDR3 nucleotides: TGTGCCAGCAGTGAGACAGCGCAGAGCACGCAGTACTTC.

The chain carries TRBV30 and TRBJ1-1; 7 nucleotides agree with TRBD1. The CDR3 sequence is 17 residues long. Germline CDR1 and CDR2: GTSNPN and SVGIG (reference sequence). After removal of 3 bases from V and 2 bases from J, the junction contained 15 bases not matched to a gene. The CDR3 region has the DNA TGTGCCTGGAGGAGAGAATGGTTGAGGGGGCCTAACACTGAAGCTTTCTTT. Amino acids: CAWRREWLRGPNTEAFF.

V gene TRBV6-6 combines with J gene TRBJ2-7; no clear D gene. From germline, CDR1 is MNHNY and CDR2 SVGAGI (reference sequence). The CDR3 has 14 residues. Trimming removed 6 bases from V and 2 bases from J, with 14 bases in between. The CDR3 here is CASRDETTTYEQYF. The CDR3 bases are TGTGCCAGCAGGGACGAGACGACCACCTACGAGCAGTACTTC.

This CDR3 is CSARAVYEQYF. The CDR3 DNA follows: TGCAGTGCTAGAGCAGTCTACGAGCAGTACTTC. The J gene is TRBJ2-7, the V gene TRBV20-1; D ambiguous. Trimming removed 1 base from V and 3 bases from J, with 4 bases in between. This CDR3 spans 11 amino acids. Germline-derived CDR1 and CDR2 are DFQATT and SNEGSKA (reference sequence).

In its sample, this clonotype was seen a few times. The V call is TRBV21-1, the J call TRBJ2-7; TRBD2 is taken as the D call from the table, unchecked against the DNA. TRBV21-1 is recorded as a pseudogene. The CDR3 extends over 14 amino acids. For the CDR3, the DNA is TGTGCCAGCAGCAAAGAAGGGAGGGGCGGCGAGCAGTACTTC. It codes for CASSKEGRGGEQYF.

This CDR3 is CASRSTGGNGYGYTF. In DNA form, the CDR3 reads TGTGCCAGCAGGTCTACAGGGGGGAATGGCTATGGCTACACCTTC. This rearrangement joins TRBV7-9 to TRBJ1-2; TRBD1 matches at 8 bases. Germline CDR1 SEHNR, CDR2 FQNEAQ (reference sequence). The V gene end was trimmed by 6 bases and the J gene end by 4 bases; junction bases not matched to a gene: 10. The CDR3 is 15 amino acids.

CDR3 protein: CASSPGEISGRGAYEQYF. DNA for the CDR3: TGCGCCAGCAGCCCCGGAGAGATTAGCGGGAGAGGAGCCTACGAGCAGTACTTC. The J gene is TRBJ2-7, the V gene TRBV4-3; 9 bases line up with TRBD2. The CDR3 covers 18 residues. Trimming cost V 4 bases and J 2 bases; bases outside gene matches: 15. The germline V gene encodes CDR1 LGHNA and CDR2 YSLEER.

The V call is TRBV9, the J call TRBJ1-4; unclear D gene. Trimming pared 0 bases from V and 2 bases from J, leaving 11 bases between. The CDR3 consists of 16 residues. The germline V gene has CDR1 SGDLS and CDR2 YYNGEE. The DNA for the CDR3 is TGTGCCAGCAGCGTAGCTTCGCTCACGACTAATGAAAAACTGTTTTTT. It is translated as CASSVASLTTNEKLFF.

The chain carries TRBV5-1 and TRBJ2-5; TRBD2 agrees at 14 bases. The CDR3 has 15 residues. Unmatched junction bases numbered 4, after V lost 4 bases and J lost 5 bases. From germline, CDR1 is SGHRS and CDR2 YFSETQ. In DNA, the CDR3 is TGCGCCAGCAGCATGGGACTAGCGGGAGACGAGACCCAGTACTTC. It specifies CASSMGLAGDETQYF.

The CDR3 DNA follows: TGTGCCAGCGGGACTAACGGGGATACGCAGTATTTT. Encoded protein: CASGTNGDTQYF. The V gene is TRBV2, the J gene TRBJ2-3; TRBD2 matches 7 bases. Germline assignment: CDR1 SNHLY and CDR2 FYNNEI. With V trimmed by 8 bases and J by 6 bases, 5 bases remained unmatched. This CDR3 has 12 amino acids.

This clonotype was seen a few times. The rearrangement links TRBV4-3 to TRBJ1-2; D call uncertain. Germline V CDR1 and CDR2: LGHNA, YSLEER. V lost 0 bases and J lost 1, with 12 bases in between. The CDR3 length is 16 residues. For the CDR3, the DNA is TGCGCCAGCAGCCAAGATCTGGCCGGTAATAACTATGGCTACACCTTC. Its translation is CASSQDLAGNNYGYTF.

This clonotype was seen a few times. The CDR3 nucleotides are TGTGCCAGCAGAGAACAGGGTTGGGAGCAGTTCTTC. Protein: CASREQGWEQFF. This chain links TRBV2 with TRBJ2-1, with D perhaps TRBD1 (6 bases). There are 12 residues in the CDR3. In germline, CDR1 is SNHLY, CDR2 FYNNEI. Trimming took 6 bases from V and 10 from J, leaving 13 bases between them.

J is TRBJ2-5 and V is TRBV7-8; TRBD2 aligns across 7 bases. The CDR3 loop spans 17 amino acids. The germline gives CDR1 SGHVS, CDR2 FQNEAQ. The V and J ends lost 0 bases and 7 bases, in that order; junction bases with no gene match: 14. CDR3 DNA: TGTGCCAGCAGCTTAGCGCTGCGGCGAGACCCGGGGGGGACCCAGTACTTC. It yields the protein CASSLALRRDPGGTQYF.

The rearrangement uses TRBV20-1 and TRBJ2-7; a possible D gene is TRBD2 (5 bases). The germline V gene encodes CDR1 DFQATT and CDR2 SNEGSKA (reference sequence). Trimming took 5 bases from V and 2 from J, leaving 19 bases between them. The CDR3 sequence is 15 residues long. CDR3 region: CSARRSGYHAYEQYF. CDR3 coding DNA: TGCAGTGCTCGGCGGAGCGGCTACCACGCCTACGAGCAGTACTTC.

This clonotype has a single count. The chain uses TRBV7-9 and TRBJ2-5; 8 bases fit TRBD2. V was pared by 1 base and J by 7 bases, with 11 bases of the junction left unmatched. Germline CDR1 SEHNR, CDR2 FQNEAQ (reference sequence). This CDR3 region has 16 residues. This chain's CDR3 is CASSLESGGASGTQYF. The CDR3 DNA is TGTGCCAGCAGCTTAGAGAGCGGGGGCGCCTCGGGGACCCAGTACTTC.

As concerns this clonotype: A read error may explain this, as a much larger clone is one base away. The CDR3 does not close with the conserved phenylalanine or tryptophan, likely indicating a read error. The J gene is TRBJ2-6, the V gene TRBV12-3 or TRBV12-4; D is unclear. The CDR3 has 15 residues. The V gene lost 6 bases and the J gene lost 0 bases, with 9 bases spanning the gap. CDR3 sequence (DNA): TGTGCCAGCAGCCCCCGAAGCTCTGGGGCCAACGTCCTGACTTTA. This codes for CASSPRSSGANVLTL.

In this sample, this clonotype turned up a few times. CDR3 in amino acids: CATSDQTGSTDTQYF. CDR3 bases: TGTGCCACCAGTGACCAGACAGGTAGCACAGATACGCAGTATTTT. The genes are TRBV24-1 and TRBJ2-3, with D perhaps TRBD1 (6 bases). The V and J ends lost 4 bases and 0 bases respectively, with 10 bases between them. The germline V gene has CDR1 KGHDR and CDR2 SFDVKD. This CDR3 has 15 amino acids.

This clonotype appeared many times. This chain joins TRBV7-2 and TRBJ1-5; TRBD1 matches 7 bases. CDR3 length equals 14 residues. V trimming: 6 bases; J trimming: 4 bases; junction bases outside the gene matches: 6. Per germline, CDR1 SGHTA and CDR2 FQGNSA. The CDR3 DNA reads TGTGCCAGCAGGCGACAGGGATGGAATCAGCCCCAGCATTTT. This translates into CASRRQGWNQPQHF.

The chain recombines TRBV30 with TRBJ2-5, with D hard to call. This CDR3 is 14 amino acids long. V was shortened by 4 bases and J by 1 base, with 13 bases between the two germline ends. Germline V CDR1 and CDR2: GTSNPN, SVGIG (reference sequence). CDR3 DNA sequence: TGTGCCTGGAAAGATGGACGGTCCCAAGAGACCCAGTACTTC. Amino acid sequence: CAWKDGRSQETQYF.

This clonotype was seen a handful of times. CDR3 region: CASSLGFGQGAGGYTF. In DNA form, the CDR3 reads TGTGCCAGCAGCTTAGGGTTCGGGCAGGGGGCCGGTGGCTACACCTTC. J is TRBJ1-2 and V is TRBV11-2; 8 positions agree with TRBD1. Per germline, CDR1 SGHAT and CDR2 FQNNGV. The CDR3 is 16 residues long. V lost 1 base, J lost 7 bases, and 11 bases stayed unmatched.

The sample holds a few counts of this clonotype. The chain couples TRBV5-1 to TRBJ2-5, with 9 bases that match TRBD2. This CDR3 region has 17 residues. CDR1 and CDR2 from the germline V gene are SGHRS and YFSETQ. The V segment lost 4 bases and the J segment 4 bases; nucleotides outside the gene matches: 14. DNA of the CDR3: TGCGCCAGCAGCCCCGCGGGCGGCGGGGGGGCCGGAGAGACCCAGTACTTC. Translating it yields CASSPAGGGGAGETQYF. Full variable domain (missing parts from reference TRBV5-1 and TRBJ2-5): KAGVTQTPRYLIKTRGQQVTLSCSPISGHRSVSWYQQTPGQGLQFLFEYFSETQRNKGNFPGRFSGRQFSNSRSEMNVSTLELGDSALYLCASSPAGGGGAGETQYFGPGTRLLVL.

The rearrangement links TRBV20-1 to TRBJ2-6; 7 bases are shared with TRBD1. Germline CDR1 DFQATT, CDR2 SNEGSKA (reference sequence). Trimming at V came to 2 bases and at J to 2 bases, leaving 6 bases not matched to a gene. This CDR3 is built from 16 residues. The CDR3 DNA reads as TGCAGTGCTAGAAAACAGGGGACCCCTGGGGCCAACGTCCTGACTTTC. Its protein is CSARKQGTPGANVLTF.

The chain employs TRBV6-1 and TRBJ2-4; D ambiguous. Germline lookup yields CDR1 MNHNS and CDR2 SASEGT. V gave up 3 bases and J gave up 4 bases, with 7 bases separating them. CDR3 size: 13 residues. The CDR3 sequence: CASSDRPKNIQYF. In DNA, the CDR3 is TGTGCCAGCAGTGACAGACCAAAAAACATTCAGTACTTC.

Ten or more counts support this clonotype. This chain joins TRBV7-8 and TRBJ1-4, with D unclear. The V gene's germline CDR1 is SGHVS and CDR2 FQNEAQ. Deletions cut 5 bases from V and 5 bases from J, with 15 bases between. CDR3 length: 15 residues. CDR3 protein: CASSPHLIGNEKLFF. CDR3 DNA: TGTGCCAGCAGCCCCCACCTCATCGGGAATGAAAAACTGTTTTTT.

This clonotype has a handful of counts. The V gene is TRBV12-3 or TRBV12-4, the J gene TRBJ1-6, with D hard to call. V lost 1 base and J 10 bases, leaving 5 bases between the germline ends. There are 12 residues in the CDR3. The CDR3 reads CASSLEPSPLHF. The CDR3 coding sequence is TGTGCCAGCAGTTTAGAGCCCTCACCCCTCCACTTT.

V is TRBV6-5 and J is TRBJ1-3; D is unresolved. V was cut by 8 bases and J by 0 bases, with 8 bases left in between. CDR3 length equals 13 residues. Germline CDR1 is MNHEY and CDR2 is SVGAGI. This CDR3 reads CASLPSSGNTIYF. Here the CDR3 DNA reads TGTGCCAGCCTACCTTCCTCTGGAAACACCATATATTTT.

This clonotype turned up a few times. The chain employs TRBV30 and TRBJ2-3; 9 bases are a match to TRBD1. The germline CDR1 and CDR2 sequences are GTSNPN and SVGIG (reference sequence). The V segment lost 0 bases and the J segment 0 bases; nucleotides outside the gene matches: 1. The CDR3 spans 15 residues. CDR3 in amino acids: CAWSVGTGSTDTQYF. Written as DNA, the CDR3 is TGTGCCTGGAGTGTGGGGACAGGGAGCACAGATACGCAGTATTTT.